What follows are 8 T cell receptor beta chains derived from one specimen sequenced in a study of cytomegalovirus exposure and HLA in healthy donors. Use of 60 Vbeta and 13 Jbeta primers characterized the PCR. Clones were read by immunoSEQ multiplex PCR, and TCRdb kept only the in-frame ones, dropping some. The table records 110,000 or so clones, 73% of them present only once. The sequenced material came from PBMCs. The origin of the receptors is a man in his forties in good health and CMV-seronegative.

This chain uses TRBV4-2 with TRBJ1-5, with 8 bases that match TRBD1. Germline values: CDR1 LGHNA, CDR2 YNFKEQ. V shed 3 bases and J 3 bases; nucleotides not matched to a gene: 7. The CDR3 is made up of 16 amino acids. The CDR3 here is CASSHTGTGYNQPQHF. CDR3 nucleotides: TGTGCCAGCAGCCATACGGGGACAGGATACAATCAGCCCCAGCATTTT.

This chain connects TRBV5-6 to TRBJ2-1; 8 bases agree with TRBD1. The trim removed 3 bases at V and 4 bases at J, leaving 6 bases unmatched. The CDR3 extends over 15 amino acids. Germline-derived CDR1 and CDR2 are SGHDT and YYEEEE. CDR3 region: CASSSPGTGYNEQFF. Written as DNA, the CDR3 is TGTGCCAGCAGCTCCCCCGGGACAGGTTACAATGAGCAGTTCTTC.

This chain links TRBV2 with TRBJ1-6, with 8 bases identical to TRBD1. V dropped 6 bases and J dropped 0; count of bases not matched to a gene: 1. CDR1 is SNHLY and CDR2 is FYNNEI in the germline V gene. The CDR3 consists of 15 residues. The CDR3 spells CASRGQDSYNSPLHF. The CDR3 nucleotides read TGTGCCAGCAGGGGACAGGACTCCTATAATTCACCCCTCCACTTT.

As for this clone: At one of its ends the junction is not consistent with the germline gene, which may arise from a read error. The CDR3 nucleotides read TGTGCCAGCAGTCTAACTACATGGAACACTGAAGCTCTCTTT. It encodes CASSLTTWNTEALF. This chain uses TRBV6-1 with TRBJ1-1; D gene ambiguous. From germline, CDR1 is MNHNS and CDR2 SASEGT. CDR3 length equals 14 residues.

This chain joins TRBV7-2 and TRBJ2-7; D remains unclear. The CDR3 has 14 residues. The V gene's germline CDR1 is SGHTA and CDR2 FQGNSA. With 3 bases removed from V and 7 bases from J, the gap between germline ends came to 16 bases. CDR3 sequence (DNA): TGTGCCAGCAGCTTCCCCGAGGCGGTCGGGGAGCAGTACTTC. Translated: CASSFPEAVGEQYF.

V usage is TRBV19 and J usage is TRBJ2-7; TRBD1 is a possible D gene (6 bases). Trimming cost V 6 bases and J 3 bases, with 12 bases left between them. Germline values: CDR1 LNHDA, CDR2 SQIVND (reference sequence). This CDR3 spans 13 amino acids. The CDR3 DNA sequence: TGTGCCAGTAGCCCAGGGGCGGGCTACGAGCAGTACTTC. Encoded protein: CASSPGAGYEQYF.

The chain uses TRBV7-2 and TRBJ2-1; 11 bases line up with TRBD2. Germline values: CDR1 SGHTA, CDR2 FQGNSA. V shed 4 bases and J 10 bases; nucleotides not matched to a gene: 3. This CDR3 has 13 amino acids. CDR3 sequence reads: CASSSLAGDEQFF. DNA of the CDR3: TGTGCCAGCAGCTCACTAGCGGGGGACGAGCAGTTCTTC.

The V gene is TRBV5-4, the J gene TRBJ1-1, with D possibly being TRBD1 (6 bases). V was shortened by 0 bases and J by 8 bases, with 8 bases between the two germline ends. Germline values: CDR1 SGHNT, CDR2 YYREEE (reference sequence). The CDR3 covers 12 residues. CDR3 region: CASSLEGGEAFF. The DNA for the CDR3 is TGTGCCAGCAGCTTGGAGGGGGGGGAAGCTTTCTTT.